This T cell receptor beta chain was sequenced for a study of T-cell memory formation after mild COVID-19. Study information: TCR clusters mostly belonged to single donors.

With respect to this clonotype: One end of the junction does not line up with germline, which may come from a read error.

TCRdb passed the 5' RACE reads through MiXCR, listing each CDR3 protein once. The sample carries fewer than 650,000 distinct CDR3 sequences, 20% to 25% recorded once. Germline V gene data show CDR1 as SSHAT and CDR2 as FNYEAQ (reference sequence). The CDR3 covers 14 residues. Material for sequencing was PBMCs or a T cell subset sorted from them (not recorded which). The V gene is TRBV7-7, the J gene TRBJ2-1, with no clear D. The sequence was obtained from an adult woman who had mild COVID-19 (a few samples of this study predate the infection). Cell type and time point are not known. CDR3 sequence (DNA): TGTGCTAGCAGCTTAGGGTCTGGAAACAATGAGCAGTTCTTC. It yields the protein CASSLGSGNNEQFF.